This paragraph covers one T cell receptor beta chain sequence. Which antigen it targets is not known. There are no base qualities to consult, and no much larger clone falls within one base. V trim: 2 bases; J trim: 4 bases; unmatched bases: 2. Taken from cysteine to phenylalanine, the CDR3 has 14 residues. Of all the DNA, just the CDR3 is kept, 42 bases in frame from base 1. CDR1 is given as KGHDR and CDR2 as SFDVKD, both from the germline V gene. Participants in the prospective study were aged about 18 to 100 years, lived in some 24 United States geographic areas, and enrolled through a virtual design. Cohort assignment in the prospective study relied on participant-reported clinical history from a screening survey and a study questionnaire. Exposed participants had been in contact, within 2 weeks of entering the study, with a person who had a PCR-confirmed or clinician-diagnosed case of COVID-19. Each participant in the prospective study had whole blood, serum and a nasopharyngeal or oropharyngeal swab collected by mobile phlebotomists. Prospective study participants could optionally give additional blood draws and questionnaires over a 2-month period. Before DNA extraction, prospective study blood samples were shipped either frozen or at room temperature.

TCRbeta CDR3 regions were amplified from genomic DNA using the immunoSEQ Assay, a bias-controlled multiplex PCR. The paper's processing steps were these. The number of nucleated cells in each sample was estimated from the amplification of reference gene primers within the assay. Sequence reads were collapsed and filtered to measure the absolute abundance of every unique TCRbeta CDR3 rearrangement. For each sample, productive Simpson clonality was calculated by taking the square root of Simpson's diversity index across productive rearrangements. TCRdb stores this immuneACCESS table with in-frame sequences only. Part of the clones is absent; in the studies checked, under half of the shortfall reflects unresolved V genes, and no reason is known for the rest. D and trimming were read from the DNA, whereas the V and J calls and clone size are those reported in that table. This sample lists 200,000 to 250,000 clones; 88% were detected once. The ten largest clonotypes hold over 3.5% of the sample.

This specimen comes from a study of blood T cell repertoires in COVID-19 (dated by TCRdb to 2019 to 2021). Background on the whole study: Samples covering the acute and convalescent phases of COVID-19 were provided by collaborators in the United States, Italy and Spain. The prospective study material was composed of cDNA or gDNA derived from T cells, B-cell-depleted T cells, or PBMCs. Subjects who had been exposed to COVID-19, were actively infected with it, or had recovered from it provided the deeply sampled blood TCRbeta repertoires that made up the dataset. The repertoires were released in a freely available public database meant as a resource for research on the immune response to SARS-CoV-2. The samples were drawn from two sources: the first 160 participants of the ongoing ImmuneRACE study, and 950 to 1,500 subjects contributed by 6 global collaborators. The sample metadata nearly always contained a de-identified subject ID, COVID-19 status, age in years and sex. Where available, HLA class I and class II types were taken from metadata supplied by the sample provider and were not determined by assay-based typing.

Broader findings and caveats from the paper: Clinical and demographic metadata were provided uncurated, with the amount varying by source and participant.

The sequence came from a woman aged 30 to 39 who had been exposed to COVID-19. Input material: PBMCs or T cells enriched from blood (not recorded which). The sequence links TRBV24-1 to TRBJ1-2, with 8 bases matching TRBD1. The CDR3 amino acid sequence is: CATSDWDRSYGYTF. The sequenced DNA: TGTGCCACCAGTGATTGGGACAGGAGCTATGGCTACACCTTC.